This passage covers 22 T cell receptor beta chains from one sample sequenced in a study of Tregs in tolerant kidney transplant recipients (dated by TCRdb to about 2019). What the time point label conveys for this sample: blood sample drawn before combined kidney and bone marrow transplant. Libraries were prepared through the immunoSEQ multiplex PCR assay. In TCRdb, the immuneACCESS table is reduced to in-frame sequences with V and J assigned. These tables do not hold every clone; where another copy was compared, an unresolved V gene accounts for under half, and the others remain unexplained. This sample has 50,000 to 75,000 clones in its table, and roughly 85% of those were observed once. Clones ranked in the top ten supply roughly 2.2% of the sample. The sequences come from Tregs from blood, collected before the transplant. The receptors were sampled from a human donor who received a combined kidney and bone marrow transplant.

This clone was observed a few times. The gene calls are TRBV28 and TRBJ1-1; D gene ambiguous. V lost 1 base and J 1 base, leaving 7 bases between the germline ends. The V gene's germline CDR1 is MDHEN and CDR2 SYDVKM. CDR3 size: 14 residues. The CDR3 DNA reads TGTGCCAGCAGTTTATTTCTAAAGAACACTGAAGCTTTCTTT. Protein product: CASSLFLKNTEAFF. The full variable domain, rest sourced from reference TRBV28 and TRBJ1-1, is DVKVTQSSRYLVKRTGEKVFLECVQDMDHENMFWYRQDPGLGLRLIYFSYDVKMKEKGDIPEGYSVSREKKERFSLILESASTNQTSMYLCASSLFLKNTEAFFGQGTRLTVV.

The chain recombines TRBV5-4 with TRBJ2-5, with 7 bases aligning to TRBD2. This CDR3 is built from 16 residues. The junction had 7 bases not matched to a gene; V was cut back by 2 bases and J by 0 bases. Looked up from germline, CDR1 is SGHNT and CDR2 is YYREEE (reference sequence). In DNA, the CDR3 is TGTGCCAGCAGCTTCGGTCTAGCGGTACACCAAGAGACCCAGTACTTC. Its translation: CASSFGLAVHQETQYF.

The chain carries TRBV5-1 and TRBJ2-1, with 10 bases identical to TRBD2. CDR1 and CDR2 from the germline V gene are SGHRS and YFSETQ. Unmatched junction bases numbered 6, after V lost 4 bases and J lost 5 bases. This CDR3 is built from 15 residues. The CDR3 nucleotides are TGCGCCAGCAGCCCTCGGACTAGCGGAAACAATGAGCAGTTCTTC. Protein: CASSPRTSGNNEQFF.

This clone showed up just once. The chain is built from TRBV5-6 and TRBJ1-3; possible D gene TRBD1, 6 bases. Germline lookup yields CDR1 SGHDT and CDR2 YYEEEE. V was shortened by 3 bases and J by 0 bases, with 13 bases between the two germline ends. This CDR3 has 16 amino acids. This CDR3 reads CASSSLRQVSGNTIYF. The DNA of the CDR3 is TGTGCCAGCAGCTCACTGAGACAGGTCTCTGGAAACACCATATATTTT.

The chain joins TRBV7-7 to TRBJ2-7; the match to TRBD2 covers 13 bases. Germline CDR1 reads SSHAT; CDR2 reads FNYEAQ (reference sequence). The CDR3 is 16 residues long. With V trimmed by 5 bases and J by 2 bases, 6 bases remained unmatched. In DNA, the CDR3 is TGTGCCAGCAGCAATCTGGGACTAGCGGGGCCCTACGAGCAGTACTTC. Protein: CASSNLGLAGPYEQYF.

The V call is TRBV9, the J call TRBJ2-1, with TRBD2 identical over 10 bases. The CDR3 extends over 15 amino acids. Germline V gene data show CDR1 as SGDLS and CDR2 as YYNGEE. The V segment lost 0 bases and the J segment 8 bases; nucleotides outside the gene matches: 5. Here the CDR3 DNA reads TGTGCCAGCAGCGTAGTCGGTAGCGGGGGGCATGAGCAGTTCTTC. It translates to CASSVVGSGGHEQFF.

This clone was seen only a few times. The chain couples TRBV7-2 to TRBJ2-5; 10 nucleotides align to TRBD2. The CDR3 is made up of 17 amino acids. Germline V gene data show CDR1 as SGHTA and CDR2 as FQGNSA. The V gene end was trimmed by 3 bases and the J gene end by 1 base; junction bases not matched to a gene: 8. As DNA, the CDR3 is TGTGCCAGCAGCTTCCTCCCTAGCGGGGGCCGCCAAGAGACCCAGTACTTC. As protein: CASSFLPSGGRQETQYF.

V is TRBV7-9 and J is TRBJ2-2; D is unresolved. The CDR3 runs to 17 residues. Trimming left V 5 bases short and J 0 bases short, with 16 bases between. Germline V lookup: CDR1 SEHNR, CDR2 FQNEAQ (reference sequence). The DNA for the CDR3 is TGTGCCAGCAGCCTTGCGTCGTGGAACACGAACACCGGGGAGCTGTTTTTT. It encodes CASSLASWNTNTGELFF.

This clone was seen only once. The chain is built from TRBV11-2 and TRBJ2-5; D gene uncertain. This CDR3 has 14 amino acids. Germline CDR1 reads SGHAT; CDR2 reads FQNNGV. V was clipped by 5 bases and J by 0 bases, with 10 bases between them. The CDR3 protein is CASSPLGYQETQYF. The CDR3 DNA sequence: TGTGCCAGCAGCCCCCTAGGCTACCAAGAGACCCAGTACTTC. Complete variable domain (other parts from reference TRBV11-2 and TRBJ2-5): EAGVAQSPRYKIIEKRQSVAFWCNPISGHATLYWYQQILGQGPKLLIQFQNNGVVDDSQLPKDRFSAERLKGVDSTLKIQPAKLEDSAVYLCASSPLGYQETQYFGPGTRLLVL.

The J gene is TRBJ2-1, the V gene TRBV9; 8 positions agree with TRBD1. This CDR3 is 14 amino acids long. Germline lookup yields CDR1 SGDLS and CDR2 YYNGEE. The V segment lost 0 bases and the J segment 5 bases; nucleotides outside the gene matches: 1. This CDR3 reads CASSVGGQDNEQFF. The CDR3, as DNA: TGTGCCAGCAGCGTAGGGGGACAGGACAATGAGCAGTTCTTC. Filled out from reference TRBV9 and TRBJ2-1, the complete variable domain reads DSGVTQTPKHLITATGQRVTLRCSPRSGDLSVYWYQQSLDQGLQFLIQYYNGEERAKGNILERFSAQQFPDLHSELNLSSLELGDSALYFCASSVGGQDNEQFFGPGTRLTVL.

The chain uses TRBV15 and TRBJ1-6; no clear D gene. V dropped 0 bases and J dropped 8 bases, with 14 bases sitting between them. The CDR3 runs 16 residues. Per the germline V gene, CDR1 is LNHNV and CDR2 is YYDKDF (reference sequence). The chain's CDR3 is CATSREGGNSHSPLHF. The CDR3 DNA sequence: TGTGCCACCAGCAGAGAAGGAGGAAATTCGCATTCACCCCTCCACTTT.

The gene calls are TRBV27 and TRBJ2-7; D not certain. V lost 7 bases to trimming and J lost 2 bases, with 15 bases between them. The CDR3 contains 14 residues. Germline CDR1 MNHEY, CDR2 SMNVEV (reference sequence). The CDR3 region is CASKRPGGTYEQYF. The DNA of the CDR3 is TGTGCCAGCAAAAGACCGGGCGGTACCTACGAGCAGTACTTC.

This chain joins TRBV4-1 and TRBJ2-5, with TRBD1 matching 8 bases. Germline CDR1 and CDR2: MGHRA and YSYEKL. V dropped 4 bases and J dropped 5; count of bases not matched to a gene: 12. The CDR3 is 16 amino acids. The CDR3 sequence is CASSLVGRGRGETQYF. CDR3 bases: TGCGCCAGCAGCCTCGTAGGCAGGGGGCGAGGGGAGACCCAGTACTTC.

The CDR3 bases are TGTGCCAGTAGTCCGGGACATAACACCGGGGAGCTGTTTTTT. Its translation: CASSPGHNTGELFF. The chain is built from TRBV19 and TRBJ2-2, with D perhaps matching TRBD1 (6 bases). Germline V lookup: CDR1 LNHDA, CDR2 SQIVND (reference sequence). V dropped 5 bases and J dropped 2 bases, with 9 bases sitting between them. The CDR3 is made up of 14 amino acids.

The V call is TRBV27, the J call TRBJ2-7; D call uncertain. The V gene lost 2 bases and the J gene lost 3 bases, with 8 bases spanning the gap. There are 13 residues in the CDR3. CDR1 and CDR2 (germline): MNHEY, SMNVEV (reference sequence). CDR3 in DNA: TGTGCCAGCAGTTTAAGACCGAACTACGAGCAGTACTTC. As protein: CASSLRPNYEQYF.

The chain is built from TRBV5-1 and TRBJ1-6, with D possibly matching TRBD1 (5 bases). The V end was cut by 0 bases, the J end by 4 bases, with 11 bases between. The germline gives CDR1 SGHRS, CDR2 YFSETQ. CDR3 length: 16 amino acids. Here the CDR3 reads CASSLEGQGYNSPLHF. The DNA for the CDR3 is TGCGCCAGCAGCTTGGAGGGCCAGGGATATAATTCACCCCTCCACTTT.

The CDR3 here is CASHRATGDYNEQFF. For the CDR3, the DNA is TGTGCCAGCCACCGGGCCACGGGGGACTACAATGAGCAGTTCTTC. V usage is TRBV2 and J usage is TRBJ2-1, with D maybe TRBD2 (6 bases). Between the trimmed V and J ends, which lost 8 bases and 3 bases, there was a span of 17 bases. CDR3 size: 15 residues. CDR1 and CDR2 (germline): SNHLY, FYNNEI.

CDR3 amino acids: CASSLYGTGGGYTF. The CDR3 nucleotides are TGTGCCAGCAGTTTGTATGGGACAGGGGGTGGCTACACCTTC. This chain links TRBV27 with TRBJ1-2; TRBD1 matches 11 bases. V lost 3 bases, J lost 7 bases, and 4 bases stayed unmatched. The germline CDR1 and CDR2 sequences are MNHEY and SMNVEV (reference sequence). The CDR3 sequence is 14 residues long.

J is TRBJ1-2 and V is TRBV20-1; 8 nucleotides align to TRBD1. The CDR3 loop spans 11 amino acids. Germline CDR1 and CDR2: DFQATT and SNEGSKA (reference sequence). Trimming at V came to 3 bases and at J to 13 bases, leaving 7 bases not matched to a gene. The CDR3, as DNA: TGCAGTGCTAGTTCGGACAGGGAGACCACCTTC. Its translation: CSASSDRETTF.

This sequence joins TRBV30 and TRBJ1-2; no definite D call. The CDR3 consists of 12 residues. Germline V CDR1 and CDR2: GTSNPN, SVGIG (reference sequence). V was trimmed by 0 bases and J by 7 bases, leaving 9 bases between them. The CDR3 sequence is CAWSVGVAGYTF. CDR3 sequence (DNA): TGTGCCTGGAGTGTAGGCGTGGCTGGCTACACCTTC.

The rearrangement joins TRBV10-3 to TRBJ2-5; tentative D call: TRBD2 (7 bases). The CDR3 length is 14 residues. V was pared by 2 bases and J by 4 bases, with 11 bases between. Per the germline V gene, CDR1 is ENHRY and CDR2 is SYGVKD. The DNA of the CDR3 is TGTGCCATCAGTGAGCAGGGGAGGGGAGAGACCCAGTACTTC. This encodes CAISEQGRGETQYF.

The V gene is TRBV30, the J gene TRBJ2-7; a possible D gene is TRBD1 (5 bases). V lost 3 bases and J lost 6, with 12 bases in between. The CDR3 is 12 residues long. The germline V gene encodes CDR1 GTSNPN and CDR2 SVGIG (reference sequence). The CDR3 bases are TGTGCCTGGAGCCCAGGGTTCTCCGAGCAGTACTTC. As protein: CAWSPGFSEQYF.